This T cell receptor beta chain was sequenced during a study of vaccination effects on CD4 cells after COVID-19. The CDR3 loop spans 15 amino acids. V lost 5 bases and J lost 1; bases outside the gene matches: 4. The germline V gene encodes CDR1 MGHDK and CDR2 SYGVNS. This clone was seen only once. Its antigen is not known. The assay was immunoSEQ multiplex PCR, and TCRdb's table has in-frame clones only and misses some. The table has under 80,000 clones, under 85% seen once. Prior to sequencing, the ViraFEST assay stimulated PBMC with viral peptide pools, which expanded the antigen-specific CD4+ T cells. CD4+ T cells were isolated after 10 days of culture. Infection dated between March and December 2020, before the Alpha, Beta and Delta variants reached the United States. HIV-1 Nef peptides, pooled, formed the negative control culture.

Sequencing was performed on CD4+ T cells from PBMCs cultured with HIV peptides, taken before COVID-19 vaccination. Subset given: HIV-1 Nef peptide pool negative control/reference culture. This TCR derives from a human donor who had a prior SARS-CoV-2 infection. The chain combines TRBV25-1 with TRBJ2-3, with 9 bases aligning to TRBD1. CDR3 amino acids: CASSSGQGGTDTQYF. As DNA, the CDR3 is TGTGCCAGCAGTTCGGGACAGGGTGGCACAGATACGCAGTATTTT.